Below, one TCR beta chain is given with its context. Its specificity is not known. The data derive from a study of response to subunit inactivated influenza vaccine. This CDR3 region has 13 residues. V dropped 5 bases and J dropped 9 bases, with 11 bases sitting between them. The germline V gene has CDR1 SGHTA and CDR2 FQGNSA. TCRdb processed the RT-PCR reads anew with MiXCR; each CDR3 protein has one entry. The table has around 850,000 distinct CDR3 sequences, about 18% seen once. General study findings and limits: Authors suggested seasonal influenza vaccinations each recruit few new T cells.

The sample consisted of PBMCs from blood, taken about 5 days after vaccination. V and J are TRBV7-2 and TRBJ1-6; no clear D gene. This clonotype was obtained from a man aged 50-60 years who received an inactivated influenza vaccine. CDR3 residues: CASSGRGGSPLHF. In DNA form, the CDR3 reads TGTGCCAGCAGCGGGCGAGGAGGTTCACCCCTCCACTTT.